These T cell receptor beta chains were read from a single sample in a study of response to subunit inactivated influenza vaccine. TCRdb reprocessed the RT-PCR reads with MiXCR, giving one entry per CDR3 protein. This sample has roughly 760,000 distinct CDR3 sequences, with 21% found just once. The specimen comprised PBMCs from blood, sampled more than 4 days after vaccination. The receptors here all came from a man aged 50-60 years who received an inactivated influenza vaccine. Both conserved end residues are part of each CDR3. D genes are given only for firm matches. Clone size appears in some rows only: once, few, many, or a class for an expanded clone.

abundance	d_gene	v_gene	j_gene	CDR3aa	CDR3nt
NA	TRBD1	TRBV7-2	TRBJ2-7	CASSWGQGTGSYEQYF	TGTGCCAGTAGCTGGGGACAGGGGACTGGGTCCTACGAGCAGTACTTC
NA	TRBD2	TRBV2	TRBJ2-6	CASSRTSGTYSGANVLTF	TGTGCCAGCAGTAGGACTAGCGGGACTTACTCTGGGGCCAACGTCCTGACTTTC
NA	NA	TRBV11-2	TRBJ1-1	CASSLALGQSEAFF	TGTGCCAGCAGCTTAGCTCTTGGGCAGTCCGAAGCTTTCTTT
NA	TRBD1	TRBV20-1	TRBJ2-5	CSARGIPGQGETQYF	TGCAGTGCTAGAGGCATTCCAGGACAGGGGGAGACCCAGTACTTC
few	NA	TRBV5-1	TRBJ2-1	CASSLAAGLGNEQFF	TGCGCCAGCAGCTTGGCCGCAGGGCTAGGCAATGAGCAGTTCTTC
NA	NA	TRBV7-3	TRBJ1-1	CASSLARASNTEAFF	TGTGCCAGCAGCCTCGCCAGGGCATCGAACACTGAAGCTTTCTTT
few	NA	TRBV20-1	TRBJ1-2	CSATYRDYYGYTF	TGCAGTGCTACATACAGGGACTACTATGGCTACACCTTC
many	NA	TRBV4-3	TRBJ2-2	CASSQDPFGTGELFF	TGCGCCAGCAGCCAAGATCCCTTCGGCACCGGGGAGCTGTTTTTT
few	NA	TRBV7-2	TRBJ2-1	CASSLVRTDNEQFF	TGTGCCAGCAGCTTAGTTAGAACGGACAATGAGCAGTTCTTC
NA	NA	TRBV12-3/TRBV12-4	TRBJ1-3	CASGQPGGLRNTIYF	TGTGCCAGCGGCCAACCGGGAGGGTTGCGAAACACCATATATTTT
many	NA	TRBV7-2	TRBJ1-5	CASSQTHSNQPQHF	TGTGCCAGCAGCCAGACACATAGCAATCAGCCCCAGCATTTT
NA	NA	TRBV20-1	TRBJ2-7	CSARDFRVLKVGF	TGCAGTGCTAGAGACTTCCGGGTGTTAAAGGTGGGCTTC
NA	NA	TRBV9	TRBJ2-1	CASSDWTSMQFF	TGTGCCAGCAGCGACTGGACATCTATGCAGTTCTTC
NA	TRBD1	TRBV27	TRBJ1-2	CASSLGTGVTGYTF	TGTGCCAGCAGTTTGGGGACAGGGGTAACTGGCTACACCTTC
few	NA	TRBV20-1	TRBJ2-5	CSAWIPQRETQYF	TGCAGTGCATGGATACCCCAACGGGAGACCCAGTACTTC
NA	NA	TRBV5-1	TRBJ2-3	CASTNEPSRTDTQYF	TGCGCCAGCACCAACGAACCCTCGCGAACAGATACGCAGTATTTT
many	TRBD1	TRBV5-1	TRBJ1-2	CASSGGPGQATLTNYGYTF	TGCGCCAGCAGCGGAGGACCGGGACAGGCAACCCTAACTAACTATGGCTACACCTTC
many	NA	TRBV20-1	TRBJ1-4	CSAPAGGALGEKLFF	TGCAGTGCCCCCGCGGGGGGGGCTCTTGGTGAAAAACTGTTTTTT
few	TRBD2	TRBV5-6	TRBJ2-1	CASSQANSGSSQFF	TGTGCCAGCAGCCAGGCGAATAGCGGGTCTTCGCAGTTCTTC
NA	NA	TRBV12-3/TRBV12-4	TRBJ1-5	CASSSWGQPQHF	TGTGCCAGCAGTTCGTGGGGTCAGCCCCAGCATTTT
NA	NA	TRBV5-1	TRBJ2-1	CASSGGRDNEQFF	TGCGCCAGCAGCGGGGGCAGAGACAATGAGCAGTTCTTC
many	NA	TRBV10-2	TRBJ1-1	CASSAGRGEAFF	TGCGCCAGCAGCGCCGGTAGGGGGGAGGCTTTCTTT